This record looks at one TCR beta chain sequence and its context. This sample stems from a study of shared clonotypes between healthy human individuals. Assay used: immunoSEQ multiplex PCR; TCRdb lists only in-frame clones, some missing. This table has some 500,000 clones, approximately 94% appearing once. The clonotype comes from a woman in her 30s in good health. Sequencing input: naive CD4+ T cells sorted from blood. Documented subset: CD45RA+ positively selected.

In DNA, the CDR3 is TGTGCCAGCAGCTTAGAGGGGAGCTCCTACAATGAGCAGTTCTTC. It yields the protein CASSLEGSSYNEQFF. V usage is TRBV5-4 and J usage is TRBJ2-1; D is tentatively TRBD1 or TRBD2 (5 bases each). In germline, CDR1 is SGHNT, CDR2 YYREEE (reference sequence). V shed 2 bases and J shed 0 bases, with 9 bases lying between them. CDR3 length: 15 residues. The full variable domain, its missing parts supplied by reference TRBV5-4 and TRBJ2-1, is ETGVTQSPTHLIKTRGQQVTLRCSSQSGHNTVSWYQQALGQGPQFIFQYYREEENGRGNFPPRFSGLQFPNYSSELNVNALELDDSALYLCASSLEGSSYNEQFFGPGTRLTVL.